What follows describes a single T cell receptor (beta chain). Its antigen remains unknown. This sample is part of a study of shared clonotypes between healthy human individuals. The sorted-subset replicate PCRs were given roughly 190 ng DNA, which is 27,000 or so T cell genomes. Repertoires were generated with immunoSEQ multiplex PCR, while TCRdb's copy carries only in-frame clones and drops some. The sample lists fewer than 2.5 million clones, roughly 93% occurring once. This CDR3 spans 15 amino acids. Per germline, CDR1 SNHLY and CDR2 FYNNEI. With V trimmed by 4 bases and J by 4 bases, 5 bases remained unmatched. Study-level results: Compared with memory subsets, naive subsets generally had larger estimated richness. For naive CD4 cells, 4% to 5% of clonotypes were shared across a handful of donors.

Each of the donors was a healthy adult who was HIV-negative and had not had a recent acute infection or vaccination. The chain recombines TRBV2 with TRBJ2-1; the match to TRBD2 covers 9 bases. Sequenced sample: naive CD4+ T cells from PBMCs. Described subset: CD45RA+ positively selected. This clonotype was sampled from a man aged 18 to 35 in good health. Some clones in this sample may be carry-over from other donors' samples. Here the CDR3 DNA reads TGTGCCAGCAGTGCCCCTAGCGGGACATACAATGAGCAGTTCTTC. It is translated as CASSAPSGTYNEQFF.